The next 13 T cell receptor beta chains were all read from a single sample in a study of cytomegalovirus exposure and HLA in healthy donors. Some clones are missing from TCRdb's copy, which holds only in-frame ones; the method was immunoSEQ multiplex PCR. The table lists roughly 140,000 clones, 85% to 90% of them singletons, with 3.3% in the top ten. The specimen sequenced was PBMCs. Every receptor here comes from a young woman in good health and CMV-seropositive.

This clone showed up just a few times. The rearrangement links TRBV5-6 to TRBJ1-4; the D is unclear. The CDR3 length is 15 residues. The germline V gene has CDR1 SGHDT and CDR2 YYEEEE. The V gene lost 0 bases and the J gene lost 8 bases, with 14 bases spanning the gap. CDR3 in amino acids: CASSLAEDPTEKLFF. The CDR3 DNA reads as TGTGCCAGCAGCTTGGCGGAGGATCCGACGGAAAAACTGTTTTTT.

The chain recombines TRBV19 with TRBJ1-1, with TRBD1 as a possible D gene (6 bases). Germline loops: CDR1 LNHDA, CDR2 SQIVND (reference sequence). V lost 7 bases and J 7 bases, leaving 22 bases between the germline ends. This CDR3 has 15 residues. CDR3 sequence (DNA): TGTGCCAGTACGCCTTCAGGGAGGGGGATAATTGAAGCTTTCTTT. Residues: CASTPSGRGIIEAFF.

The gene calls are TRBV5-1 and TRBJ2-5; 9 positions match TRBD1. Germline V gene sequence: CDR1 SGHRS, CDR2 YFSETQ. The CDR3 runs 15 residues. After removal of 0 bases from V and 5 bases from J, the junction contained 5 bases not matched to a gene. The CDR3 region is CASSLEQGAGETQYF. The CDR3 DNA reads TGCGCCAGCAGCTTGGAACAGGGGGCCGGGGAGACCCAGTACTTC.

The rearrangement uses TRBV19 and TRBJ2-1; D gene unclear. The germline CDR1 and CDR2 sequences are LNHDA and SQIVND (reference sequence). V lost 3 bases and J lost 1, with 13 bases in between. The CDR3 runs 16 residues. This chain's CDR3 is CASSIRGPISYNEQFF. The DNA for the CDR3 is TGTGCCAGTAGTATTAGAGGCCCCATTTCCTACAATGAGCAGTTCTTC. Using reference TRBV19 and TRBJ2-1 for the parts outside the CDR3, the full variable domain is DGGITQSPKYLFRKEGQNVTLSCEQNLNHDAMYWYRQDPGQGLRLIYYSQIVNDFQKGDIAEGYSVSREKKESFPLTVTSAQKNPTAFYLCASSIRGPISYNEQFFGPGTRLTVL.

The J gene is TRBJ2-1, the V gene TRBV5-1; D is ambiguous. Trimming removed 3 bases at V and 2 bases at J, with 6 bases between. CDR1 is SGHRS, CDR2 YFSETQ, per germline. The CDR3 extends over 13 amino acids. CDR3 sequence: CASSYTTYNEQFF. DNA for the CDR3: TGCGCCAGCAGCTACACTACCTACAATGAGCAGTTCTTC. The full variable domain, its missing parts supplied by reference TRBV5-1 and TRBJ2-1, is KAGVTQTPRYLIKTRGQQVTLSCSPISGHRSVSWYQQTPGQGLQFLFEYFSETQRNKGNFPGRFSGRQFSNSRSEMNVSTLELGDSALYLCASSYTTYNEQFFGPGTRLTVL.

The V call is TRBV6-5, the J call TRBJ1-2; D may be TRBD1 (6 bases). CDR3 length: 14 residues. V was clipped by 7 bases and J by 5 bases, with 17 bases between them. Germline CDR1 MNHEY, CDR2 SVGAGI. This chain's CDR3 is CASTRVGGRYGYTF. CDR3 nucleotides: TGTGCCAGCACAAGGGTGGGGGGGCGGTATGGCTACACCTTC.

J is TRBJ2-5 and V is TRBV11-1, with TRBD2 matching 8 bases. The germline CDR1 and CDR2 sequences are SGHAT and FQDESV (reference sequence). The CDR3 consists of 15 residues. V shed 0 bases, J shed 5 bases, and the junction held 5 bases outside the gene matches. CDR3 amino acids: CASSLAGLAGETQYF. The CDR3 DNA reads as TGTGCCAGCAGCTTAGCGGGGCTAGCGGGCGAGACCCAGTACTTC.

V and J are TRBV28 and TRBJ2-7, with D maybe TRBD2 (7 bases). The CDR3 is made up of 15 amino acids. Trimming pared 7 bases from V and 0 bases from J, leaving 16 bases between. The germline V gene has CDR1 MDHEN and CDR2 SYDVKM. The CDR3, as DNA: TGTGCCAGCAACGTGGGGGGGGCCTACTCCTACGAGCAGTACTTC. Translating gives CASNVGGAYSYEQYF.

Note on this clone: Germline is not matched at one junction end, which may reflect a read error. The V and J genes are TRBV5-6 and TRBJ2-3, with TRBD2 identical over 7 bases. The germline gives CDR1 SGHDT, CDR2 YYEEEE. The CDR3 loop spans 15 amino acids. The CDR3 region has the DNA TGCGCCAGCAGTTATGCGGGAGATGGTACAGATACGCAGTATTTT. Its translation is CASSYAGDGTDTQYF. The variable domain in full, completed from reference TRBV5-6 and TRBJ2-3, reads DAGVTQSPTHLIKTRGQQVTLRCSPKSGHDTVSWYQQALGQGPQFIFQYYEEEERQRGNFPDRFSGHQFPNYSSELNVNALLLGDSALYLCASSYAGDGTDTQYFGPGTRLTVL.

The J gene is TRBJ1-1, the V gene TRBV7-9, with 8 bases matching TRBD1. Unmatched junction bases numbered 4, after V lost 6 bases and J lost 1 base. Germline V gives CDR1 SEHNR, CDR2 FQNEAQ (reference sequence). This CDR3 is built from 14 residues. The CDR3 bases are TGTGCCAGCAGTCAGGGGGCAGGGAACACTGAAGCTTTCTTT. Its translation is CASSQGAGNTEAFF.

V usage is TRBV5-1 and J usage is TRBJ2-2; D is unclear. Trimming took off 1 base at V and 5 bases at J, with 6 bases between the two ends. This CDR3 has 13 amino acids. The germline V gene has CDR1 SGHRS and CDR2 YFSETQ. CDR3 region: CASSLKTTGELFF. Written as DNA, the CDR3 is TGCGCCAGCAGCTTGAAGACTACCGGGGAGCTGTTTTTT.

The CDR3 DNA is TGTGCCAGCAGCCGTACACAGTTCACTAGCACAGATACGCAGTATTTT. This translates into CASSRTQFTSTDTQYF. This rearrangement joins TRBV14 to TRBJ2-3; D gene ambiguous. V was shortened by 4 bases and J by 0 bases, with 14 bases between the two germline ends. The CDR3 sequence is 16 residues long. The germline CDR1 and CDR2 sequences are SGHDN and FVKESK.

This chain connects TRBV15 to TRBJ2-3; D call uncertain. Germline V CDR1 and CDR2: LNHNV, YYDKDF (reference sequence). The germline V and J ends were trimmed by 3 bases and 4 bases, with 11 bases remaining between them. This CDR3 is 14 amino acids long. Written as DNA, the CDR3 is TGTGCCACCAGCAGGCATGACGGGTCAGATACGCAGTATTTT. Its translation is CATSRHDGSDTQYF.